The clone carrying this TCR beta chain was seen only once. Blood got drawn at baseline, again on cycle 4 day 1, and then on cycle 7 day 1. The sample originates from a study of OX40 agonist ivuxolimab in advanced cancers. Germline lookup yields CDR1 MNHEY and CDR2 SMNVEV (reference sequence). V shed 4 bases and J shed 4 bases, with 16 bases lying between them. CDR3 length equals 16 residues. Produced via immunoSEQ multiplex PCR; TCRdb's table is partial and in-frame only. The sample yields about 46,000 clones, around nine tenths seen once. Here the sequenced sample was CD4+ or CD8+ T cells sorted from blood, taken in a trial of the OX40 agonist ivuxolimab. The TCR sequence derives from an adult with an advanced solid tumor such as melanoma, head and neck, liver or kidney cancer. This rearrangement joins TRBV27 to TRBJ1-4; D may be TRBD1 (5 bases). The CDR3 loop is CASSSIGTGLNEKLFF. The CDR3 nucleotides read TGTGCCAGCAGTTCTATCGGGACGGGACTTAATGAAAAACTGTTTTTT.